This paragraph reports one T cell receptor beta chain. The antigen is undetermined. TCRdb passed the reads through MiXCR, listing each CDR3 protein once. Of a few hundred thousand distinct CDR3 sequences in the sample, around 20% were seen once. Trimming took 6 bases from V and 1 from J, leaving 19 bases between them. The CDR3 is 16 amino acids. Germline CDR1 SGHTA, CDR2 FQGTGA. The entry originates in a study of T cell repertoires in cytomegalovirus infection. The sequence derives from a human donor in good health (CMV status not recorded). Some clones in this sample may be carry-over from other donors' samples. This material consisted of cultured PBMCs, taken from culture after CMV antigen stimulation. The chain recombines TRBV7-3 with TRBJ2-7; D possibly matches TRBD1 or TRBD2 (5 bases each). The CDR3 loop is CASRELGTKLSYEQYF. CDR3 bases: TGTGCCAGCAGGGAGCTTGGGACCAAACTATCCTACGAGCAGTACTTC.